These T cell receptor beta chains were read from a single sample in a study of regulatory T cells in long-lasting Graves disease. TCRdb analysed the multiplex PCR reads with MiXCR anew, one entry per CDR3 protein. The sample carries fewer than 650,000 distinct CDR3 sequences, 16% recorded once. The sample was also reused in another study, on T cells in Graves' hyperthyroidism and ophthalmopathy.

This material consisted of peripheral blood mononuclear cells (PBMCs), taken at new diagnosis, from a patient treated with antithyroid drugs. These TCRs come from a man between 18 and 29 years old with Graves disease. CDR3s include the opening cysteine and the closing phenylalanine or tryptophan. The listing skips clone size in some rows; elsewhere it reads once, few, many or a size class.

15 | TRBJ1-5 | TRBV12-3/TRBV12-4 | - | CASSSEPEANQPQHF
16 | TRBJ2-3 | TRBV6-5 | many | CASSYGGLAATDTQYF
13 | TRBJ2-1 | TRBV20-1 | - | CSASIGTDNEQFF
14 | TRBJ2-7 | TRBV19 | few | CASSIEGRIYEQYF
18 | TRBJ2-1 | TRBV9 | - | CASSVAQGTSGRANEQFF
14 | TRBJ1-2 | TRBV3-1 | many | CASSRTDPGVGYTF
17 | TRBJ2-7 | TRBV5-1 | few | CASSLQKTSGSSYEQYF
14 | TRBJ2-5 | TRBV6-1 | - | CASSRFPLQETQYF
13 | TRBJ2-1 | TRBV20-1 | many | CSARAGRYNEQFF
13 | TRBJ1-4 | TRBV12-3/TRBV12-4 | - | CASFGQGSEKLFF
15 | TRBJ1-6 | TRBV28 | few | CASSPSRGSHSPLHF
12 | TRBJ1-2 | TRBV12-3/TRBV12-4 | many | CASSLYYDGYTF
15 | TRBJ2-7 | TRBV4-1 | - | CASSQTNRGTYEQYF
15 | TRBJ2-7 | TRBV4-1 | - | CASSQAFPQGKEQYF
15 | TRBJ1-5 | TRBV6-1 | many | CASRRTGGPNQPQHF
15 | TRBJ2-5 | TRBV20-1 | - | CSASNTGGLGETQYF
14 | TRBJ1-5 | TRBV11-2 | many | CASSLVSGSRAQHF
18 | TRBJ2-6 | TRBV5-1 | - | CASSYIGALNSGANVLTF
15 | TRBJ2-3 | TRBV11-3 | many | CASSHRQGPPDTQYF
15 | TRBJ2-3 | TRBV6-1 | many | CASRTRMTSTDTQYF
14 | TRBJ1-1 | TRBV27 | few | CASSFSQGLTEAFF
13 | TRBJ1-2 | TRBV2 | few | CASTGTGAVGYTF
14 | TRBJ2-4 | TRBV5-1 | - | CASSLGPGGNIQYF
13 | TRBJ2-2 | TRBV7-3 | few | CASSLGGHGELFF
10 | TRBJ1-2 | TRBV29-1 | - | CSVGRDGYTF
16 | TRBJ2-3 | TRBV7-2 | many | CASSLGIAGLLYTQYF
14 | TRBJ2-7 | TRBV6-2/TRBV6-3 | - | CASSHGQEMNEQYF
15 | TRBJ2-1 | TRBV2 | - | CASSEWVSGRVSRFF
16 | TRBJ1-2 | TRBV9 | few | CASSVDVRAVDYGYTF
14 | TRBJ2-5 | TRBV5-6 | many | CASSLGLAGETQYF
12 | TRBJ2-3 | TRBV6-2/TRBV6-3 | many | CASSSDLNTQYF
17 | TRBJ2-1 | TRBV20-1 | few | CSASDAGSRYSYNEQFF
15 | TRBJ2-4 | TRBV12-3/TRBV12-4 | many | CASSLWSEAKNIQYF
15 | TRBJ2-2 | TRBV6-9 | - | CASSYFPGRAGELFF
15 | TRBJ2-7 | TRBV2 | many | CASKLGQGGVYEQYF
13 | TRBJ2-7 | TRBV5-1 | many | CASSYGQKYEQYF
13 | TRBJ2-3 | TRBV6-1 | many | CASSRVPTDTQYF
12 | TRBJ2-5 | TRBV20-1 | many | CSARVSQETQYF
18 | TRBJ2-5 | TRBV5-1 | - | CASSSRTGARDPGETQYF
15 | TRBJ2-3 | TRBV5-1 | few | CASSLDRGWTDTQYF
14 | TRBJ2-7 | TRBV10-3 | many | CAASQREGPYEQYF
13 | TRBJ2-7 | TRBV20-1 | many | CSAGGGLFYEQYF
14 | TRBJ1-4 | TRBV6-9 | - | CASSSRVYGEKLFF
17 | TRBJ2-1 | TRBV5-1 | many | CASSLNPPGQGHNEQFF
14 | TRBJ1-1 | TRBV27 | few | CASTRRKFDTEAFF
15 | TRBJ1-2 | TRBV28 | few | CASSPTTGGSYGYTF
11 | TRBJ1-4 | TRBV29-1 | few | CSVVVGKILFF
14 | TRBJ2-5 | TRBV7-9 | - | CASSLRNRRETQYF